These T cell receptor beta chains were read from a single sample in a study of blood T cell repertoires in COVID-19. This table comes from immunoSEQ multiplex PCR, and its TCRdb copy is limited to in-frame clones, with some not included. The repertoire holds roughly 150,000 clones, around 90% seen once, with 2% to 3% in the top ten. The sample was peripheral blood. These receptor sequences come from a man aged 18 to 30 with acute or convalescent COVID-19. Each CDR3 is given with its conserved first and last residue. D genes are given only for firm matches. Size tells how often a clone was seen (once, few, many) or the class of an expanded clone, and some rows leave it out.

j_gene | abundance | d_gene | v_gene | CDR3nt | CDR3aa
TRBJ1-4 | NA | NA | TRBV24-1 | TGTGCCACCAGTGATGGAGGGACGACTAATGAAAAACTGTTTTTT | CATSDGGTTNEKLFF
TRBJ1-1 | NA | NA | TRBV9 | TGTGCCAGCAGCGTAGGTAGTTCCTGGAACACTGAAGCTTTCTTT | CASSVGSSWNTEAFF
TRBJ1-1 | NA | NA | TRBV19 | TGTGCCAGTAAGGGCGGGATAAGGGTGAACACTGAAGCTTTCTTT | CASKGGIRVNTEAFF
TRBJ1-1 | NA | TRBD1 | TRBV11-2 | TGTGCCAGCAGCTTAGTTTCCCTGGGACAGCTGTTGAACACTGAAGCTTTCTTT | CASSLVSLGQLLNTEAFF
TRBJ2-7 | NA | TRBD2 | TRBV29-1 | TGCAGCGTTGGGGAGGGGTTCCACGAGCAGTACTTC | CSVGEGFHEQYF
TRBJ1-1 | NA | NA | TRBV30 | TGTGCCTGGAGTGTACGGTTTGGGCTCATGAACACTGAAGCTTTCTTT | CAWSVRFGLMNTEAFF
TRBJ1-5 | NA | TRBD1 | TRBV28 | TGTGCCAGCAGTTTATGGGCAGGGGGCATCGATCAGCCCCAGCATTTT | CASSLWAGGIDQPQHF
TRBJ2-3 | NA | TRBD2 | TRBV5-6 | TGTGCCAGCAGCGTACTAGCGGAAGGATCACGAGATACGCAGTATTTT | CASSVLAEGSRDTQYF
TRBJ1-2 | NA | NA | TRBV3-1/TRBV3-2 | TGTGCCAGCAGCCAAGGACAGCTGTCGGGCTATGGCTACACCTTC | CASSQGQLSGYGYTF
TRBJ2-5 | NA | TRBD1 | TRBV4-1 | TGCGCCAGCAGCCAAGAGACAGGGGCGGCAGAGACCCAGTACTTC | CASSQETGAAETQYF
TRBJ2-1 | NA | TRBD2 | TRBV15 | TGTGCCACCAGCAGGGAAGGAAAGGGACTAGCGGGAGTCAATGAGCAGTTCTTC | CATSREGKGLAGVNEQFF
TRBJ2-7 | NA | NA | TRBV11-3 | TGTGCCAGCAGCCCGGGGACTGGCTACGAGCAGTACTTC | CASSPGTGYEQYF
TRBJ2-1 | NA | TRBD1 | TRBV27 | TGTGCCAGCAGTCCGAGCCGAGGGACAGGGGGGAGTGAGCAGTTCTTC | CASSPSRGTGGSEQFF
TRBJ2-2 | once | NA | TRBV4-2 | TGTGCCAGCAGCCAAGCCTGGGGCGCGAACACCGGGGAGCTGTTTTTT | CASSQAWGANTGELFF
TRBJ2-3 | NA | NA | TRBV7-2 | TGTGCCAGCAGCACCCGACAGGTGGTAAATACAGATACGCAGTATTTT | CASSTRQVVNTDTQYF
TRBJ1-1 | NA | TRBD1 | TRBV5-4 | TGTGCCAGCAGCTCCCCCGGGACAGGGATGAACACTGAAGCTTTCTTT | CASSSPGTGMNTEAFF
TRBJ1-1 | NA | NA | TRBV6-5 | TGTGCCACCTCCCCCATCCGGTCGAACACTGAAGCTTTCTTT | CATSPIRSNTEAFF